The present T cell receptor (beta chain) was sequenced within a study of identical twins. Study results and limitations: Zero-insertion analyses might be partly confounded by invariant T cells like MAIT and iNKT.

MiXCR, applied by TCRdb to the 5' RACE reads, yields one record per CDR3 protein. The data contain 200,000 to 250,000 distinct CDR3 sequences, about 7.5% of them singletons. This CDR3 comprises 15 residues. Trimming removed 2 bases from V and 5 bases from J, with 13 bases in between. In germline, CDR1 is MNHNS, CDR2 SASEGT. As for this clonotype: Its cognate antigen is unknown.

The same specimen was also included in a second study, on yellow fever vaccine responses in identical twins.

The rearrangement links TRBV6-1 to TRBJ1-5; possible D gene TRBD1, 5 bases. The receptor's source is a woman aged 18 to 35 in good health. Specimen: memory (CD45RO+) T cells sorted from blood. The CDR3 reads CASSESGDGYQPQHF. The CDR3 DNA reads TGTGCCAGCAGTGAATCCGGGGACGGATATCAGCCCCAGCATTTT.